The rows below give T cell receptor beta chains drawn from one sample of a study of T cell repertoires in cytomegalovirus infection. Each CDR3 protein is one row after TCRdb ran MiXCR on the reads. The sample yields about 920,000 distinct CDR3 sequences, 25% to 40% seen once. For these receptors, no antigen is known. The starting material was cultured CD8+ T cells from PBMCs, obtained from culture after CMV antigen stimulation. These receptor sequences come from a human donor in good health (CMV status not recorded). Some clones in this sample may be carry-over from other donors' samples. CDR3s leave out the opening cysteine and the closing phenylalanine or tryptophan.

>13|TRBJ1-2|TRBV28
ASRPTGPPVDGYT
>16|TRBJ2-7|TRBV19
ASSKGIGTGALGHEQY
>13|TRBJ2-5|TRBV7-6
ASSLRGGARETQY
>12|TRBJ1-1|TRBV10-3
AISEQGWGTEAF
>13|TRBJ2-2|TRBV2
ASRSGTPNTGELF
>12|TRBJ2-7|TRBV10-2
AVLKTPDGYEQY
>11|TRBJ1-1|TRBV19
ASPNRGTGQAF
>12|TRBJ2-5|TRBV7-9
ASSVTGARETQY
>17|TRBJ2-1|TRBV7-2
ASSLPKNPLAGGDNEQF
>13|TRBJ2-1|TRBV6-2/TRBV6-3
ASSPRGTSGLEQF
>11|TRBJ1-4|TRBV27
ASSLGNRGRLF
>13|TRBJ1-2|TRBV12-5
ASGPPGGGYYGYT
>15|TRBJ2-1|TRBV4-1
ASSLTLDRGFDNEQF
>13|TRBJ2-1|TRBV15
ATSRDRGIYNEQF
>9|TRBJ2-7|TRBV29-1
SVVARNEQY
>9|TRBJ2-2|TRBV12-3/TRBV12-4
ASSLPGELF
>12|TRBJ2-1|TRBV4-1
ASSQTSGENEQF
>13|TRBJ1-5|TRBV7-2
ASSSHPRAAEPQH
>14|TRBJ1-5|TRBV6-5
ASSLFLGDSNQPQH
>13|TRBJ1-2|TRBV20-1
SARIYGDQGYGYT
>16|TRBJ2-1|TRBV11-2
ASSQIGSGGSSYNEQF
>11|TRBJ1-1|TRBV24-1
ANYDGVNTEAF
>10|TRBJ2-3|TRBV7-9
ASRSGADTQY
>12|TRBJ1-5|TRBV6-2/TRBV6-3
ASQRRGARSPQH
>10|TRBJ1-1|TRBV5-5
VSSFGTEEAF
>12|TRBJ2-1|TRBV20-1
SARGQGPINEQF
>13|TRBJ2-1|TRBV7-9
ASRRLAGEDNEQF
>15|TRBJ2-3|TRBV28
ASNPLGDGGFPDTQY
>13|TRBJ2-2|TRBV20-1
SAKSEWASTGELF
>13|TRBJ1-2|TRBV2
ASSEDPHVNYGYT
>15|TRBJ2-1|TRBV27
ASSPDRGIAGGNEQF
>17|TRBJ2-2|TRBV2
ASRPLRGQGALGTGELF
>13|TRBJ2-2|TRBV28
ASSFSRDGAGELF
>10|TRBJ1-2|TRBV20-1
SARNREAGYT
>13|TRBJ2-3|TRBV7-3
ASSSWAGVTDTQY
>12|TRBJ2-1|TRBV7-6
ASSPGAVQNEQF
>12|TRBJ1-1|TRBV7-1
ASSRDTAGTEAF
>13|TRBJ2-3|TRBV24-1
ATSDLWQSTDTQY
>14|TRBJ2-1|TRBV11-2
ASSSPGQVTYNEQF
>14|TRBJ2-5|TRBV6-1
ASSESRLYLQETQY
>12|TRBJ2-7|TRBV15
ATSRDRGTYEQY
>14|TRBJ2-3|TRBV28
ASSLTVESDTDTQY
>15|TRBJ2-2|TRBV10-3
AISEGGQGVPPGELF
>13|TRBJ2-5|TRBV6-5
ASSPSQLPGETQY
>15|TRBJ2-2|TRBV6-1
ASSESGRGRDTGELF
>11|TRBJ2-7|TRBV20-1
SARVGSSYEQY
>13|TRBJ2-3|TRBV12-3/TRBV12-4
ASSSTYQGARTQY
>15|TRBJ2-3|TRBV11-2
ASSWDLSGTHTDTQY
>13|TRBJ2-3|TRBV14
ASSQGTVSTDTQY
>13|TRBJ2-1|TRBV4-3
ASSQDWGAGNEQF
>13|TRBJ2-5|TRBV10-3
AISESLRGGETQY
>10|TRBJ2-7|TRBV12-3/TRBV12-4
ASNTGRFEQY
>15|TRBJ2-2|TRBV5-6
ASSFTRQGAWTGELF
>13|TRBJ2-1|TRBV6-5
ASSSPRTRIDEQF
>15|TRBJ2-1|TRBV9
ASSAPLSGGFRNEQF
>12|TRBJ2-3|TRBV5-4
ASSFLGALDTQY
>15|TRBJ2-1|TRBV27
ASSLNRDRVSYNEQF
>14|TRBJ2-3|TRBV4-2
ASSPRPERSTDTQY
>13|TRBJ1-1|TRBV5-6
ASSLQTGMNTEAF